The TCR beta chain under discussion was sequenced for a study of early T cells in non-severe SARS-CoV-2 infection. Study-level information: From unsorted whole blood, bulk RNA was sequenced, and the chains remained unpaired.

This clonotype came up many times. Its matching antigen is unknown. This CDR3 comprises 14 residues. The germline V gene has CDR1 LNHDA and CDR2 SQIVND (reference sequence). Trimming cost V 8 bases and J 2 bases, with 15 bases left between them. The study, taken as a whole, reports: VDJdb matching skewed toward anti-spike CD8 responses, missing private and CD4 specificities.

Each single cDNA molecule received a unique molecular identifier. A single record per CDR3 protein comes from TCRdb applying MiXCR to the 5' RACE reads. The table records about 61,000 distinct CDR3 sequences, around 12% of them present only once. This clonotype originated in an adult who was a healthcare worker with PCR-confirmed SARS-CoV-2 infection or an uninfected control (not recorded which). The donor label of this sample is uncertain. This chain uses TRBV19 with TRBJ2-5; TRBD1 is a possible D gene (5 bases). The specimen was whole blood, collected at baseline. The CDR3 DNA sequence: TGTGCCAGTGGTGGGCGGACAAGGCAAGAGACCCAGTACTTC. Translating it yields CASGGRTRQETQYF.